This T cell receptor (beta chain) was found in a study of CD8 T cells in ankylosing spondylitis. Study-wide results and caveats: Disease-associated clones were CD8+ and fairly uncommon in peripheral blood. Existing reports had already noted some motif variants in reactive arthritis synovial fluid and blood. For ankylosing spondylitis blood, a TCR beta motif of several highly homologous variants appeared characteristic.

Germline V gene data show CDR1 as KGHSH and CDR2 as LQKENI. Trimming took 3 bases from V and 8 from J, leaving 10 bases between them. This CDR3 spans 12 amino acids. This clonotype was detected only a few times. Its matching antigen is unknown. Libraries of TCR beta came from quantitative 5'-RACE with molecular barcodes. A single record per CDR3 protein comes from TCRdb applying MiXCR to the 5' RACE reads. The data contain hundreds of thousands of distinct CDR3 sequences, over 9.5% of them singletons. Sample: blood, either unsorted or a sorted T cell fraction (not recorded which). This sequence joins TRBV18 and TRBJ1-1; D gene unclear. This TCR derives from a male donor with ankylosing spondylitis. The CDR3 DNA is TGTGCCAGCTCACCTCCCTCGCTAGAAGCTTTCTTT. Protein sequence: CASSPPSLEAFF.